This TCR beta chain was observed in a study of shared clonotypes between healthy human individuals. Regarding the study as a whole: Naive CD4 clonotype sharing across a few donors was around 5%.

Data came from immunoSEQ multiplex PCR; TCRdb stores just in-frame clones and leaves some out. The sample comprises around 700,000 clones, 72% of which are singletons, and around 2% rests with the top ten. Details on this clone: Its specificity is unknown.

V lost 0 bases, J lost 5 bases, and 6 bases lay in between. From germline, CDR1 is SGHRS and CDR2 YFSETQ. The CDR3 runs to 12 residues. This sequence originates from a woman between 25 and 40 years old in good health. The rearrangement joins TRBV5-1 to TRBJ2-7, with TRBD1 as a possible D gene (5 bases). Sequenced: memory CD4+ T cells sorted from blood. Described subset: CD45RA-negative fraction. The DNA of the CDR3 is TGCGCCAGCAGCTTGGAGGGGAACGAGCAGTACTTC. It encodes CASSLEGNEQYF.